Listed below are T cell receptor beta chains from one sample, sequenced in a study of beta chain features in type 1 diabetes. The table came from immunoSEQ multiplex PCR; TCRdb's copy has only in-frame clones and leaves some out. Among around 250,000 clones listed, more than 11% were seen once. Sequenced: naive CD4+ T cells from blood. Receptors were obtained from a man aged 30 to 39 with type 1 diabetes. Each CDR3 is given with its conserved first and last residue. D genes are given only for firm matches. Size tells how often a clone was seen (once, few, many) or the class of an expanded clone, and some rows leave it out.

clone_size,j_call,d_call,v_call,cdr3_aa,cdr3_nt
NA,TRBJ2-1,TRBD2,TRBV27,CASSFGGEGFF,TGTGCCAGCAGTTTTGGTGGGGAGGGGTTCTTC
NA,TRBJ1-2,NA,TRBV5-1,CASSYDRQPNYGYTF,TGCGCCAGCAGCTATGACAGACAACCTAACTATGGCTACACCTTC
few,TRBJ1-1,TRBD1,TRBV14,CASSPPRLRDRGNTEAFF,TGTGCCAGCAGCCCCCCTCGACTCCGGGACAGGGGGAACACTGAAGCTTTCTTT
few,TRBJ2-7,TRBD2,TRBV2,CASSEKTSGSRVYEQYF,TGTGCCAGCAGTGAAAAGACTAGCGGGAGCCGAGTCTACGAGCAGTACTTC
NA,TRBJ2-1,NA,TRBV29-1,CSVEFDNEQFF,TGCAGCGTCGAATTCGACAATGAGCAGTTCTTC
few,TRBJ2-7,NA,TRBV7-2,CASSSAAGVIYEQYF,TGTGCCAGCAGCTCGGCCGCCGGGGTAATCTACGAGCAGTACTTC
few,TRBJ1-1,TRBD1,TRBV7-9,CASSLRGEGTEAFF,TGTGCCAGCAGCCTCAGGGGGGAAGGCACTGAAGCTTTCTTT
NA,TRBJ1-2,NA,TRBV2,CASGPTGGYTF,TGTGCCAGCGGACCGACAGGCGGCTACACCTTC
NA,TRBJ2-3,TRBD1,TRBV6-6,CASSWGQGSTDTQYF,TGTGCCAGCAGCTGGGGACAGGGTAGCACAGATACGCAGTATTTT
NA,TRBJ1-4,NA,TRBV7-9,CASSSPRGTGRENEKLFF,TGTGCCAGCAGCTCCCCTCGGGGGACGGGTCGGGAAAATGAAAAACTGTTTTTT
few,TRBJ2-2,NA,TRBV7-2,CASSPLGVGVAGELFF,TGTGCCAGCAGCCCCTTAGGGGTAGGGGTTGCCGGGGAGCTGTTTTTT
NA,TRBJ1-4,TRBD1,TRBV11-2,CASSRTGENKKLFF,TGTGCCAGCAGCCGAACAGGGGAGAATAAAAAACTGTTTTTT
few,TRBJ2-5,TRBD2,TRBV19,CASSIRGGAAETQYF,TGTGCCAGTAGTATCCGCGGGGGGGCCGCAGAGACCCAGTACTTC
few,TRBJ1-6,NA,TRBV7-9,CASSLLVQGNSPLHF,TGTGCCAGCAGCTTATTGGTCCAGGGGAATTCACCCCTCCACTTT
NA,TRBJ1-1,NA,TRBV7-9,CASSSKTGFNTEAFF,TGTGCCAGCAGCTCGAAGACAGGCTTTAACACTGAAGCTTTCTTT
NA,TRBJ2-3,NA,TRBV7-2,CASSRGAPPTDTQYF,TGTGCCAGCAGCCGGGGGGCGCCCCCCACAGATACGCAGTATTTT
NA,TRBJ2-2,NA,TRBV2,CASNRRANTGELFF,TGTGCCAGCAACCGCAGGGCGAACACCGGGGAGCTGTTTTTT
few,TRBJ1-1,NA,TRBV10-2,CASTAGQLDTEAFF,TGCGCCAGCACGGCGGGCCAGCTGGACACTGAAGCTTTCTTT
NA,TRBJ2-3,NA,TRBV12-5,CASGFAKPSTDTQYF,TGTGCTAGTGGTTTTGCCAAGCCTAGCACAGATACGCAGTATTTT
NA,TRBJ2-1,TRBD2,TRBV2,CASLADSYNEQFF,TGTGCCAGCCTAGCGGACTCCTACAATGAGCAGTTCTTC
NA,TRBJ2-1,TRBD2,TRBV2,CASTRRGVTYNEQFF,TGTGCCAGCACCCGCCGGGGGGTCACCTACAATGAGCAGTTCTTC
NA,TRBJ2-5,NA,TRBV9,CASSLTNRGQETQYF,TGTGCCAGCAGCCTCACGAACCGAGGCCAAGAGACCCAGTACTTC
NA,TRBJ2-3,NA,TRBV7-9,CATGLSTDTQYF,TGTGCCACTGGCCTCAGCACAGATACGCAGTATTTT
few,TRBJ1-1,NA,TRBV5-4,CASSLDMNTEAFF,TGTGCCAGCAGCTTGGACATGAACACTGAAGCTTTCTTT
NA,TRBJ2-6,NA,TRBV7-9,CASSLGPSGANVLTF,TGTGCCAGCAGCCTAGGGCCTTCTGGGGCCAACGTCCTGACTTTC
once,TRBJ2-6,NA,TRBV6-6,CASTYRDSGANVLTF,TGTGCCAGCACCTACAGGGACTCTGGGGCCAACGTCCTGACTTTC
NA,TRBJ2-5,NA,TRBV5-1,CASSLNSNREETQYF,TGCGCCAGCAGCTTGAATTCGAACCGAGAAGAGACCCAGTACTTC
few,TRBJ2-7,NA,TRBV18,CASSLSVQNYEQYF,TGTGCCAGCTCACTCTCGGTACAGAACTACGAGCAGTACTTC
NA,TRBJ1-4,TRBD1,TRBV19,CASTPNRGLEEKLFF,TGTGCCAGCACCCCCAACAGGGGGCTAGAGGAAAAACTGTTTTTT
NA,TRBJ1-1,NA,TRBV18,CASSPPSGTEAFF,TGTGCCAGCTCACCACCGTCGGGGACTGAAGCTTTCTTT
few,TRBJ2-2,TRBD2,TRBV25-1,CASSVSGANTGELFF,TGTGCCAGCAGTGTTAGCGGGGCGAACACCGGGGAGCTGTTTTTT